Presented here are 14 T cell receptor beta chains from one specimen sequenced in a study of blood T cell repertoires in COVID-19. Only in-frame clones appear in the TCRdb table, and some are missing; sequencing was by immunoSEQ multiplex PCR. Of 140,000 to 150,000 clones in the sample, roughly 82% were seen once. The source material was peripheral blood. The receptors derive from a man aged 60 to 69 with active or convalescent COVID-19.

V is TRBV5-4 and J is TRBJ2-7; tentatively, D is TRBD1 (5 bases). Germline V lookup: CDR1 SGHNT, CDR2 YYREEE (reference sequence). V lost 1 base to trimming and J lost 7 bases, with 18 bases between them. This CDR3 has 15 residues. CDR3 loop: CASSLNTGSPFEQYF. The CDR3 region has the DNA TGTGCCAGCAGCTTGAACACAGGCTCCCCCTTTGAGCAGTACTTC.

V is TRBV7-3 and J is TRBJ2-1; 10 bases are shared with TRBD2. Per the germline V gene, CDR1 is SGHTA and CDR2 is FQGTGA. Trimming cost V 1 base and J 0 bases; bases outside gene matches: 21. This CDR3 comprises 23 residues. In DNA form, the CDR3 reads TGTGCCAGCAGCTTAAACAGGCTCCGGCTAGCGGGAGTTAGTTCCTACTCCTACAATGAGCAGTTCTTC. As protein: CASSLNRLRLAGVSSYSYNEQFF.

The rearrangement links TRBV19 to TRBJ1-2, with D possibly being TRBD1 (6 bases). Between the trimmed V and J ends, which lost 8 bases and 1 base, there was a span of 20 bases. Germline assignment: CDR1 LNHDA and CDR2 SQIVND (reference sequence). The CDR3 is 16 amino acids. CDR3: CASQDPGGGYNYGYTF. In DNA form, the CDR3 reads TGTGCCAGTCAAGACCCGGGAGGGGGTTATAACTATGGCTACACCTTC.

This clone was detected once. The V and J genes are TRBV20-1 and TRBJ1-1, with a tentative D call TRBD1 (5 bases). CDR3 size: 13 residues. The germline V gene has CDR1 DFQATT and CDR2 SNEGSKA (reference sequence). Trimming removed 3 bases at V and 4 bases at J, with 12 bases between. In DNA form, the CDR3 reads TGCAGTGCTAGTTCCAGGGTGGGCACTGAAGCTTTCTTT. Its protein is CSASSRVGTEAFF.

This sequence joins TRBV10-2 and TRBJ2-3, with a weak D call TRBD2 (6 bases). Germline V gene data show CDR1 as WSHSY and CDR2 as SAAADI. Trimming removed 10 bases at V and 2 bases at J, with 19 bases between. The CDR3 contains 15 residues. The CDR3 sequence: CATRESPSYTDTQYF. Here the CDR3 DNA reads TGCGCCACCCGGGAGTCTCCCTCCTACACAGATACGCAGTATTTT.

The rearrangement joins TRBV11-3 to TRBJ2-1; perhaps TRBD1 as D (6 bases). The CDR3 has 16 residues. V was trimmed by 1 base and J by 7 bases, leaving 17 bases between them. Germline V gene sequence: CDR1 SGHNT, CDR2 YENEEA. This CDR3 reads CASSLGGSWTVNEQFF. Here the CDR3 DNA reads TGTGCCAGCAGCTTAGGGGGGTCGTGGACAGTTAATGAGCAGTTCTTC.

This chain's CDR3 is CASSTAGAVTGELFF. The DNA of the CDR3 is TGTGCCAGTAGTACTGCAGGGGCGGTCACCGGGGAGCTGTTTTTT. The chain has TRBV19 and TRBJ2-2; D perhaps matches TRBD1 (6 bases). The V gene's germline CDR1 is LNHDA and CDR2 SQIVND (reference sequence). The V and J ends lost 4 bases and 4 bases respectively, with 13 bases between them. This CDR3 spans 15 amino acids.

This rearrangement joins TRBV6-5 to TRBJ1-1; weak D call: TRBD1 (6 bases). V lost 6 bases and J lost 5, with 13 bases in between. Germline V gene sequence: CDR1 MNHEY, CDR2 SVGAGI. The CDR3 covers 13 residues. The chain's CDR3 is CASSWQGWTEAFF. The CDR3 region has the DNA TGTGCCAGCAGCTGGCAGGGGTGGACTGAAGCTTTCTTT.

The V gene is TRBV19, the J gene TRBJ1-3; possible D gene TRBD1, 6 bases. Germline V gene data show CDR1 as LNHDA and CDR2 as SQIVND (reference sequence). Trimming left V 4 bases short and J 0 bases short, with 13 bases between. This CDR3 is built from 16 residues. DNA for the CDR3: TGTGCCAGTAGTAACCGAGGGGACAACTCTGGAAACACCATATATTTT. It specifies CASSNRGDNSGNTIYF.

The genes are TRBV21-1 and TRBJ2-1; the table calls TRBD2, which could not be checked here. TRBV21-1 is a documented pseudogene. The CDR3 loop spans 16 amino acids. CDR3 coding DNA: TGTGCCAGCAGCAAAGAGGATGGAGGGAAAAGCAATGAGCAGTTCTTC. It yields the protein CASSKEDGGKSNEQFF.

V gene TRBV6-5 combines with J gene TRBJ1-4; D remains unclear. V dropped 0 bases and J dropped 8 bases, with 16 bases sitting between them. The CDR3 covers 16 residues. Per the germline V gene, CDR1 is MNHEY and CDR2 is SVGAGI. The CDR3 sequence is CASSYSTGWNPEKLFF. DNA for the CDR3: TGTGCCAGCAGTTACTCTACCGGGTGGAATCCCGAAAAACTGTTTTTT.

This chain uses TRBV6-5 with TRBJ1-2, with D possibly matching TRBD1 (5 bases). Germline lookup yields CDR1 MNHEY and CDR2 SVGAGI. Trimming took 7 bases from V and 8 from J, leaving 14 bases between them. The CDR3 covers 12 residues. CDR3 in DNA: TGTGCCAGCATCGGGGGAACCTACGGCTACACCTTC. Protein: CASIGGTYGYTF.

This chain links TRBV7-2 with TRBJ2-2; 16 bases align to TRBD2. Losses at the gene ends were 4 bases for V and 3 bases for J; bases not matched to a gene: 5. The CDR3 sequence is 18 residues long. From germline, CDR1 is SGHTA and CDR2 FQGNSA. The CDR3 here is CASSYSGLAGGYTGELFF. As DNA, the CDR3 is TGTGCCAGCAGCTATTCGGGACTAGCGGGAGGGTACACCGGGGAGCTGTTTTTT. The variable domain in full, completed from reference TRBV7-2 and TRBJ2-2, reads GAGVSQSPSNKVTEKGKDVELRCDPISGHTALYWYRQSLGQGLEFLIYFQGNSAPDKSGLPSDRFSAERTGGSVSTLTIQRTQQEDSAVYLCASSYSGLAGGYTGELFFGEGSRLTVL.

This clone was recorded only once. V usage is TRBV4-3 and J usage is TRBJ1-4, with a tentative D call TRBD1 (5 bases). V shed 2 bases and J shed 8 bases, with 6 bases lying between them. The CDR3 loop spans 12 amino acids. CDR1 and CDR2 (germline): LGHNA, YSLEER. The CDR3 region is CASSQRGEKLFF. CDR3 DNA: TGCGCCAGCAGCCAACGGGGGGAAAAACTGTTTTTT.